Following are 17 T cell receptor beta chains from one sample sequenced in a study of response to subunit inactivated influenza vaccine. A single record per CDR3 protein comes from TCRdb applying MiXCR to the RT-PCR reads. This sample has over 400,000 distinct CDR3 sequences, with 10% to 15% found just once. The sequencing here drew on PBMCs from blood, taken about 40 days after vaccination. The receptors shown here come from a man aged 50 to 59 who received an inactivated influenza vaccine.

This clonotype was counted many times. The CDR3 bases are TGTGCCAGCTCACCTGGGACAGGGGGGAGTTACGAGCAGTACTTC. It is translated as CASSPGTGGSYEQYF. The chain recombines TRBV18 with TRBJ2-7; 11 bases align to TRBD1. This CDR3 has 15 residues. CDR1 and CDR2 (germline): KGHSH, LQKENI. The ends lost 3 bases at V and 4 bases at J; junction bases unmatched: 5.

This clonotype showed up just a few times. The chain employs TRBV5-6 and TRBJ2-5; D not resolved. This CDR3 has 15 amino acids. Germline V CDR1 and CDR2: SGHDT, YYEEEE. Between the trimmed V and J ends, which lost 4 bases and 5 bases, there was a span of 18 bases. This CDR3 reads CASSPVSRSQETQYF. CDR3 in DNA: TGTGCCAGCAGCCCGGTCAGCCGAAGTCAGGAGACCCAGTACTTC.

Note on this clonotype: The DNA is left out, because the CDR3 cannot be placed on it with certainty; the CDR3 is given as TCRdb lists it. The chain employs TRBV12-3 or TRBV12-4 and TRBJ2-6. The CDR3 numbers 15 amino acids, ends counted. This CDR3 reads CASSTSLSGANVLTF.

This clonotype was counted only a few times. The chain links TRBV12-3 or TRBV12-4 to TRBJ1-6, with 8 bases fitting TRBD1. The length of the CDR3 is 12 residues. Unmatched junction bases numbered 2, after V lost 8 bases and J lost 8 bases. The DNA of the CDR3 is TGTGCCAGCGGACAGGGTTATTCACCCCTCCACTTT. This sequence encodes CASGQGYSPLHF.

CDR3: CASSEYPQGARGEQFF. The CDR3 nucleotides read TGTGCCAGCAGCGAATACCCACAGGGGGCAAGGGGTGAGCAGTTCTTC. The chain combines TRBV27 with TRBJ2-1; 9 positions match TRBD1. CDR1 MNHEY and CDR2 SMNVEV come from the germline V gene (reference sequence). The CDR3 contains 16 residues. With 6 bases clipped from V and 9 bases from J, the junction kept 15 bases outside the gene matches.

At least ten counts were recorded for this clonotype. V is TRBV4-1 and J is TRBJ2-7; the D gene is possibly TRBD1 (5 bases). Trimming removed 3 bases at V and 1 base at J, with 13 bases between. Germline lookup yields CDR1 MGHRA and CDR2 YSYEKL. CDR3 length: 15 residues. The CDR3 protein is CASSQDGHPSYEQYF. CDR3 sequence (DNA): TGCGCCAGCAGCCAGGATGGACACCCGTCCTACGAGCAGTACTTC.

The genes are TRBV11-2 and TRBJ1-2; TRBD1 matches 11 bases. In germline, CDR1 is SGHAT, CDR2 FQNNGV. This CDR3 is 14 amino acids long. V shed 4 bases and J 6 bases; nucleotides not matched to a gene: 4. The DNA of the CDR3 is TGTGCCAGCAGCTGGGGGACAGGGGGTAATGGCTACACCTTC. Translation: CASSWGTGGNGYTF. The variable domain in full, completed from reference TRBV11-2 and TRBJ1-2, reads EAGVAQSPRYKIIEKRQSVAFWCNPISGHATLYWYQQILGQGPKLLIQFQNNGVVDDSQLPKDRFSAERLKGVDSTLKIQPAKLEDSAVYLCASSWGTGGNGYTFGSGTRLTVV.

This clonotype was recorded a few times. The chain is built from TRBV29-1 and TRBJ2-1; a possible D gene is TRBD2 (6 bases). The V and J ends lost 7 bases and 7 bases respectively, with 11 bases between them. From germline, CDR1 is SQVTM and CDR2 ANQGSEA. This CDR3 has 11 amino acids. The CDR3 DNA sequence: TGCAGCGGGAGTGGAGGGAATGAGCAGTTCTTC. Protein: CSGSGGNEQFF.

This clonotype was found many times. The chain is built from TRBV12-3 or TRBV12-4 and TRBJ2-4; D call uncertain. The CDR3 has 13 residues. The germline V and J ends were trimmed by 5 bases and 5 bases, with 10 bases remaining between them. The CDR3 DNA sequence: TGTGCCAGCAGTGGTAGAGTGGAAAACATTCAGTACTTC. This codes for CASSGRVENIQYF.

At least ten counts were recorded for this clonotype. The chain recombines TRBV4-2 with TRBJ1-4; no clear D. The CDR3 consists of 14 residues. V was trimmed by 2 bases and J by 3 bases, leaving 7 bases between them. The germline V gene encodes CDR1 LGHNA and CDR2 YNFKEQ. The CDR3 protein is CASSQLVANEKLFF. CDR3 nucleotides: TGTGCCAGCAGCCAACTCGTAGCTAATGAAAAACTGTTTTTT.

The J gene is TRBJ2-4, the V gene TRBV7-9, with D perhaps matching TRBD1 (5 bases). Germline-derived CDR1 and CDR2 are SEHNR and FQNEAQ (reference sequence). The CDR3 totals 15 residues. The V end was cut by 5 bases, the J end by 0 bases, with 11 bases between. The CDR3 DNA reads TGTGCCAGCAGCCTCCAGGGCGGAGCCAAAAACATTCAGTACTTC. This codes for CASSLQGGAKNIQYF.

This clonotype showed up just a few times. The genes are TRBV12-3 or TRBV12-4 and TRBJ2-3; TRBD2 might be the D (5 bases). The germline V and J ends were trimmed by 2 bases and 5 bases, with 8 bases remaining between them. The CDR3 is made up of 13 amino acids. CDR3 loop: CASSLSAVDTQYF. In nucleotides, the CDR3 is TGTGCCAGCAGTTTATCAGCGGTAGATACGCAGTATTTT.

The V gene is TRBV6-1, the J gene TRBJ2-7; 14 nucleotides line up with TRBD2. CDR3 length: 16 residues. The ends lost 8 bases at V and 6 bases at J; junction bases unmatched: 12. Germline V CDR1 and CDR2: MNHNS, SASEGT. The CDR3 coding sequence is TGTGCCAGCGGTCTCGGGACTAGCGGGAGCTACGGCGAGCAGTACTTC. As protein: CASGLGTSGSYGEQYF.

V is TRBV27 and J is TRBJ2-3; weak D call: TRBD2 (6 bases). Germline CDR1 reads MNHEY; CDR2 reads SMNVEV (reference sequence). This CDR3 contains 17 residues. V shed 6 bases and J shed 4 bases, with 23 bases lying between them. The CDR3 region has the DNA TGTGCCAGCAGCTCCGTGGGCGGGACCTACGGGCCAGATACGCAGTATTTT. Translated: CASSSVGGTYGPDTQYF.

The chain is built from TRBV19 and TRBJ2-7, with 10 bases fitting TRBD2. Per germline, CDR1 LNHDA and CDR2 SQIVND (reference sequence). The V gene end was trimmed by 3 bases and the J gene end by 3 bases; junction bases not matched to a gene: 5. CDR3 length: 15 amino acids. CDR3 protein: CASSISAGGNYEQYF. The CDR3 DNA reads TGTGCCAGTAGTATCTCAGCGGGAGGGAACTACGAGCAGTACTTC.

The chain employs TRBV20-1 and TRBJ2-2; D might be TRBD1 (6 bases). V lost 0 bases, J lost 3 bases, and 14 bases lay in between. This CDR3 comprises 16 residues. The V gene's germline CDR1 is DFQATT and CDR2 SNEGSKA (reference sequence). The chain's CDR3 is CSARESFAGDTGELFF. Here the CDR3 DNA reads TGCAGTGCTAGAGAAAGTTTTGCAGGGGACACCGGGGAGCTGTTTTTT.

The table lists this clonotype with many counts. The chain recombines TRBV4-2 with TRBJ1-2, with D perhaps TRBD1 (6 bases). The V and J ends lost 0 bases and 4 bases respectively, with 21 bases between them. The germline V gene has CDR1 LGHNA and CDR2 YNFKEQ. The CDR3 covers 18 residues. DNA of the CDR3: TGTGCCAGCAGCCAAGATCTGTTGACAGGTCGTGGCCTCTATGGCTACACCTTC. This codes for CASSQDLLTGRGLYGYTF.